Sequencing of this T cell receptor beta chain was carried out in a study of shared clonotypes between healthy human individuals. Data came from immunoSEQ multiplex PCR; TCRdb stores just in-frame clones and leaves some out. The data show approximately 2,000,000 clones, with 93% seen just once and approximately 1.7% held by the top ten. The germline gives CDR1 MNHEY, CDR2 SVGAGI. J was trimmed by 5 bases and V by 0 bases; bases with no gene match: 3. There are 15 residues in the CDR3. Naive CD8 cells comprised CD45RO-negative, CCR7-positively selected cells, excluding terminally differentiated effector memory CD45RA+ cells. All of the donors resided in Nashville, Tennessee, and each was a Caucasian adult.

This clonotype originated in a man between 18 and 29 years old in good health. Some clones in this sample may be carry-over from other donors' samples. The rearrangement joins TRBV6-5 to TRBJ2-7; the match to TRBD1 covers 11 bases. The sequenced sample was naive CD8+ T cells from PBMCs. This CDR3 is CASSYSWTGGNEQYF. CDR3 DNA sequence: TGTGCCAGCAGTTACTCGTGGACAGGGGGCAACGAGCAGTACTTC.